The 15 T cell receptor beta chains below come from one sample, sequenced in a study of response to subunit inactivated influenza vaccine. Each CDR3 protein gets one entry after TCRdb re-called the RT-PCR reads with MiXCR. The table lists about 190,000 distinct CDR3 sequences, about an eighth of them singletons. The sequences come from CD8+ T cells sorted from PBMCs, collected roughly 5 days after vaccination. These receptors were obtained from a man aged 45-65 years who received an inactivated influenza vaccine.

The rearrangement uses TRBV28 and TRBJ2-1; 8 positions match TRBD2. Germline values: CDR1 MDHEN, CDR2 SYDVKM. V lost 6 bases and J lost 7; bases outside the gene matches: 11. CDR3 length: 15 residues. CDR3 sequence reads: CASSHRAGEANEQFF. Written as DNA, the CDR3 is TGTGCCAGCAGCCACAGAGCGGGAGAGGCGAATGAGCAGTTCTTC.

The sample holds many counts of this clonotype. V usage is TRBV20-1 and J usage is TRBJ2-7; 10 nucleotides match TRBD1. Losses at the gene ends were 3 bases for V and 1 base for J; bases not matched to a gene: 0. Germline V CDR1 and CDR2: DFQATT, SNEGSKA (reference sequence). The CDR3 runs 13 residues. CDR3 loop: CSARGQGSYEQYF. CDR3 bases: TGCAGTGCTAGGGGACAGGGGTCCTACGAGCAGTACTTC.

V and J are TRBV19 and TRBJ1-2, with a weak D call TRBD1 (6 bases). This CDR3 contains 13 residues. Trimming cost V 4 bases and J 6 bases, with 12 bases left between them. Germline CDR1 reads LNHDA; CDR2 reads SQIVND (reference sequence). The chain's CDR3 is CASSNRQVDGYTF. The CDR3 nucleotides are TGTGCCAGTAGTAACCGACAGGTGGATGGCTACACCTTC.

In its sample, this clonotype was seen a few times. This chain uses TRBV11-2 with TRBJ2-2; D is unresolved. The CDR3 extends over 13 amino acids. The V gene lost 4 bases and the J gene lost 4 bases, with 7 bases spanning the gap. CDR1 and CDR2 (germline): SGHAT, FQNNGV. The CDR3 reads CASSWEPTGELFF. DNA for the CDR3: TGTGCCAGCAGCTGGGAACCCACCGGGGAGCTGTTTTTT.

This clonotype has more than one count but fewer than ten. The chain uses TRBV10-3 and TRBJ2-7; D might be TRBD1 or TRBD2, each matching 5 bases. Trimming left V 6 bases short and J 1 base short, with 16 bases between. This CDR3 is 15 amino acids long. Per the germline V gene, CDR1 is ENHRY and CDR2 is SYGVKD. CDR3 sequence: CAIRTTRGESYEQYF. The CDR3 nucleotides are TGTGCCATCAGAACCACCCGGGGCGAGTCCTACGAGCAGTACTTC.

This clonotype occurred many times. The chain's CDR3 is CSARDRLAASDEQYF. In nucleotides, the CDR3 is TGCAGTGCTAGAGATAGGCTAGCGGCCAGTGACGAGCAGTACTTC. V gene TRBV20-1 combines with J gene TRBJ2-7, with TRBD2 identical over 7 bases. Germline values: CDR1 DFQATT, CDR2 SNEGSKA (reference sequence). The CDR3 contains 15 residues. J was trimmed by 5 bases and V by 0 bases; bases with no gene match: 10.

This clonotype was seen more than once but under ten times. The chain uses TRBV7-9 and TRBJ2-1; D call uncertain. Trimming removed 3 bases from V and 10 bases from J, with 10 bases in between. There are 12 residues in the CDR3. From germline, CDR1 is SEHNR and CDR2 FQNEAQ (reference sequence). The CDR3 DNA is TGTGCCAGCAGCTTGGATCATCCCGAGCAGTTCTTC. It codes for CASSLDHPEQFF.

The chain links TRBV24-1 to TRBJ2-3, with TRBD2 matching over 8 bases. CDR3 length: 16 amino acids. V gave up 3 bases and J gave up 0 bases; unmatched junction bases: 4. Germline-derived CDR1 and CDR2 are KGHDR and SFDVKD. The DNA of the CDR3 is TGTGCCACCAGTGATGATATAGCGGGGAGCACAGATACGCAGTATTTT. Its translation: CATSDDIAGSTDTQYF.

The chain links TRBV15 to TRBJ2-5; maybe TRBD1 (5 bases). The CDR3 is 15 amino acids. The V gene lost 4 bases and the J gene lost 2 bases, with 14 bases spanning the gap. Per germline, CDR1 LNHNV and CDR2 YYDKDF (reference sequence). The CDR3 nucleotides are TGTGCCACCAGCACCCGCGACAGCCTGCAAGAGACCCAGTACTTC. It encodes CATSTRDSLQETQYF.

V and J are TRBV10-3 and TRBJ2-7, with D tentatively TRBD2 (6 bases). Germline V gene lookup returns CDR1 ENHRY and CDR2 SYGVKD. Trimming removed 6 bases from V and 3 bases from J, with 18 bases in between. The CDR3 is made up of 15 amino acids. CDR3 bases: TGTGCCATCAGAGACGAATCGCGGGGCTTCTACGAGCAGTACTTC. The encoded protein is CAIRDESRGFYEQYF.

V usage is TRBV28 and J usage is TRBJ2-2; 8 bases fit TRBD2. V was clipped by 8 bases and J by 0 bases; unmatched bases: 5. This CDR3 contains 15 residues. CDR1 and CDR2 (germline): MDHEN, SYDVKM. The CDR3 region is CASSWTSPNTGELFF. CDR3 nucleotide sequence: TGTGCCAGCTCCTGGACTAGCCCGAACACCGGGGAGCTGTTTTTT.

This clonotype was observed a handful of times. V and J are TRBV6-5 and TRBJ2-2, with D unclear. V lost 2 bases, J lost 7 bases, and 11 bases lay in between. There are 14 residues in the CDR3. Germline assignment: CDR1 MNHEY and CDR2 SVGAGI. The CDR3 protein is CASSYAISGGELFF. CDR3 nucleotide sequence: TGTGCCAGCAGTTACGCGATTTCGGGCGGGGAGCTGTTTTTT.

The V call is TRBV7-9, the J call TRBJ2-4; 8 nucleotides line up with TRBD1. This CDR3 has 14 amino acids. Germline CDR1 is SEHNR and CDR2 is FQNEAQ (reference sequence). Trimming removed 5 bases from V and 4 bases from J; junction bases left unmatched: 4. CDR3: CASSHRDRKNIQYF. The CDR3 region has the DNA TGTGCCAGCAGCCACCGGGACAGGAAAAACATTCAGTACTTC. The full variable domain, rest sourced from reference TRBV7-9 and TRBJ2-4, is DTGVSQNPRHKITKRGQNVTFRCDPISEHNRLYWYRQTLGQGPEFLTYFQNEAQLEKSRLLSDRFSAERPKGSFSTLEIQRTEQGDSAMYLCASSHRDRKNIQYFGAGTRLSVL.

This chain connects TRBV10-2 to TRBJ2-1, with 7 bases matching TRBD1. The CDR3 has 14 amino acids. The V gene end was trimmed by 4 bases and the J gene end by 8 bases; junction bases not matched to a gene: 8. CDR1 and CDR2 (germline): WSHSY, SAAADI. The CDR3 protein is CASSGDRAYDEQFF. CDR3 nucleotide sequence: TGCGCCAGCAGTGGAGACAGGGCGTATGATGAGCAGTTCTTC.

The rearrangement uses TRBV11-2 and TRBJ2-3; D is uncertain. CDR3 length equals 15 residues. CDR1 is SGHAT, CDR2 FQNNGV, per germline. Trimming pared 3 bases from V and 1 base from J, leaving 11 bases between. The DNA for the CDR3 is TGTGCCAGCAGCTTGACGGAACTGGGCACAGATACGCAGTATTTT. It specifies CASSLTELGTDTQYF.